This entry concerns a single T cell receptor beta chain. No cognate antigen has been identified for it. Per-base qualities were not stored, and no clone one base away is much larger. The source of the sample is a study of cytotoxic CD8 clonotypes in ibrutinib-treated CLL (dated by TCRdb to about 2021). About the investigation overall: In this cohort, about 16 patients were treatment-naive and ten to twelve were relapsed/refractory, while about 17 had unmutated IGHV. Responses were partial in around 25 patients and complete in 2; after median around 72 months follow-up, about 14 stayed in remission and roughly twelve progressed. Response samples were taken after a median of approximately 13 months on treatment, ranging from roughly 6 to 36 months. An average of around 260,000 productive templates and 94,082 productive rearrangements was obtained per sample. Of the roughly 86 people in the trial, about two dozen had longitudinal samples available. Cryopreserved peripheral blood mononuclear cells were collected at three points: before therapy, at response, and at either sustained remission or disease progression. Every sample from remission and from progressive disease was obtained while the patients were still on ibrutinib.

What the research found in general, with its limitations: Lymph node repertoires were not examined, and the timing of sampling was not matched between patients in sustained remission and those whose disease progressed. Public clonotypes were found to be uncommon and were observed to contract or remain stable during treatment; the increase in clonality was shown to reflect expansion of private clonotypes at ibrutinib response. Baseline clonality exceeded that of age-matched healthy donors and correlated strongly with circulating CD8+ T-cell counts. An increase in clonality was observed at ibrutinib response, with clonality remaining stable during sustained remission and falling back toward baseline at progression.

The time point label here, explained by the study, means: progressive disease on ibrutinib. For TCR beta library preparation, 2 to 2.5 micrograms of genomic DNA were isolated from cryopreserved PBMCs. Longitudinal blood samples from CLL patients receiving ibrutinib monotherapy were subjected to high-throughput TCR beta sequencing. The patients took part in an open-label, single-center phase 2 trial of ibrutinib monotherapy. CDR1 and CDR2 were assigned from the germline V gene as SGDLS and YYNGEE. Trimming at the junction amounts to 1 base on V and 2 bases on J, and the germline ends lie 18 bases apart. The CDR3 spans 17 residues, from the cysteine through the phenylalanine. Left in the record is the CDR3 DNA by itself, 51 bases read in frame from the first base. A MiSeq instrument was used for deep resolution sequencing, which targeted depths ranging from 1 in 1 million up to 1 in 200,000 T cells, with coverage averaging 10x for each clonotype. TCR beta libraries were generated with the immunoSEQ hsTCRB Kit. In the original analysis: ImmunoSEQ Data Assistant and ImmunoSEQ Analyzer were used for data analysis, and V, D and J genes were assigned according to IMGT definitions. Clonality, with values ranging from 0 to 1, was calculated as one minus the normalized Shannon entropy of productive rearrangement frequencies. Only overrepresented clonotypes making up at least 0.05% of each patient's repertoire were included in the public clonotype analysis. Repertoires from some 14 age-matched healthy donors in immuneACCESS were used as clonality controls. The table comes from immuneACCESS by way of TCRdb, which keeps in-frame sequences with V and J called. Part of the clones is missing from these tables; in studies checked, under half for an unresolved V gene and the rest for unknown reasons. V and J calls and clone size are those listed in that table; D and trimming were worked out from the DNA. This sample holds approximately 280,000 clones; roughly 76% were observed only once. In total, the top ten clones hold 5.6% of the sample.

The source material was PBMCs, sampled at disease progression, from a patient treated with ibrutinib. This receptor chain uses TRBV9 and TRBJ1-2; a tentative D call is TRBD1 (6 bases match). The sequence was collected from a human donor with chronic lymphocytic leukemia. CDR3 region: CASSVQGTAGLNYGYTF. The DNA reads as follows: TGTGCCAGCAGCGTACAGGGGACGGCGGGTTTGAACTATGGCTACACCTTC.